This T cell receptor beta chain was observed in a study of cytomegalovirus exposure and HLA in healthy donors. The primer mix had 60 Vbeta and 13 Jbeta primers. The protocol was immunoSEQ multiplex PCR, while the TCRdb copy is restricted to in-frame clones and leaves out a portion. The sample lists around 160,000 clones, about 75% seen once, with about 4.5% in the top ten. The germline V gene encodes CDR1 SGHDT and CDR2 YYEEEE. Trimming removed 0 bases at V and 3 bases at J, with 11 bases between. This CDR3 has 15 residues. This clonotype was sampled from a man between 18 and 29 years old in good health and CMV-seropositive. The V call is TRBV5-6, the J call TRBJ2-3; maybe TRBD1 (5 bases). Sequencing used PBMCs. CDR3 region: CASSLGQTLTDTQYF. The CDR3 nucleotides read TGTGCCAGCAGCTTGGGACAGACTCTTACAGATACGCAGTATTTT.